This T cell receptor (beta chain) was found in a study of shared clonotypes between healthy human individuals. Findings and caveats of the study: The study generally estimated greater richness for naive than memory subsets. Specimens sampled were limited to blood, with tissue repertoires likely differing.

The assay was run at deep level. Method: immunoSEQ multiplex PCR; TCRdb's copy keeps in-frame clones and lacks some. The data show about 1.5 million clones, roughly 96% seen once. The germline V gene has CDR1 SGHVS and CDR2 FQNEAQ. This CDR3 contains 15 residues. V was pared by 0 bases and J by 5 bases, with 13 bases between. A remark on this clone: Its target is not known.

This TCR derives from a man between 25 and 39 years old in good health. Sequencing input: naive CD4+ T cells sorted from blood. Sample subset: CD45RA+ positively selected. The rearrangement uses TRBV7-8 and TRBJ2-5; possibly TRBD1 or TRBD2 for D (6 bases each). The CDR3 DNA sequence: TGTGCCAGCAGCTTAGCGGTCGGGGGCGGGGAGACCCAGTACTTC. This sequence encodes CASSLAVGGGETQYF.